These 23 T cell receptor beta chains originate from one sample sequenced in a study of blood T cell repertoires in COVID-19 (TCRdb year 2020). Preparation of the library involved the immunoSEQ multiplex PCR assay. The table was pulled from immuneACCESS by TCRdb, which kept in-frame rearrangements only. Such tables lose some clones; where checked, under half of the loss comes from unresolved V genes, and the rest has no known cause. The sample has a few hundred thousand clones on record, 65% to 85% of them singletons. In total, the top ten clones hold about 9.4% of the sample. The sequencing input was peripheral blood. The receptors come from a woman older than 75 with acute or convalescent COVID-19.

The chain links TRBV7-2 to TRBJ2-5; a possible D gene is TRBD2 (5 bases). CDR3 length: 17 amino acids. Germline V gene sequence: CDR1 SGHTA, CDR2 FQGNSA. Trimming pared 2 bases from V and 9 bases from J, leaving 25 bases between. The DNA for the CDR3 is TGTGCCAGCAGCTTATACGAGATCGAGCTATCGGGCGGGTCCCAGTACTTC. It codes for CASSLYEIELSGGSQYF. The full variable domain, with the rest looked up from reference TRBV7-2 and TRBJ2-5, is GAGVSQSPSNKVTEKGKDVELRCDPISGHTALYWYRQSLGQGLEFLIYFQGNSAPDKSGLPSDRFSAERTGGSVSTLTIQRTQQEDSAVYLCASSLYEIELSGGSQYFGPGTRLLVL.

The J gene is TRBJ2-6, the V gene TRBV5-1, with D possibly TRBD2 on 5 matching bases. CDR3 length: 16 amino acids. Germline V CDR1 and CDR2: SGHRS, YFSETQ. Trimming pared 0 bases from V and 1 base from J, leaving 8 bases between. CDR3 in amino acids: CASSLAGNSGANVLTF. In nucleotides, the CDR3 is TGCGCCAGCAGCTTGGCCGGGAATTCTGGGGCCAACGTCCTGACTTTC. Full variable domain (remainder filled in from reference TRBV5-1 and TRBJ2-6): KAGVTQTPRYLIKTRGQQVTLSCSPISGHRSVSWYQQTPGQGLQFLFEYFSETQRNKGNFPGRFSGRQFSNSRSEMNVSTLELGDSALYLCASSLAGNSGANVLTFGAGSRLTVL.

The chain is built from TRBV19 and TRBJ2-1, with 7 bases aligning to TRBD1. This CDR3 is built from 16 residues. Germline V gene data show CDR1 as LNHDA and CDR2 as SQIVND (reference sequence). J lost 4 bases, V lost 4 bases, and 10 bases had no gene match. Here the CDR3 reads CASSTPGGQPYNEQFF. The CDR3 region has the DNA TGTGCCAGTAGTACCCCTGGGGGACAGCCTTACAATGAGCAGTTCTTC.

This chain connects TRBV5-1 to TRBJ1-2; 7 bases match TRBD1. The CDR3 contains 21 residues. The germline V gene has CDR1 SGHRS and CDR2 YFSETQ. J gave up 6 bases and V 4 bases, and 30 bases lay outside the gene matches. In DNA, the CDR3 is TGCGCCAGCAGCCCGCCGAGGGGGAAGGCCGATAGGACCCAGGGGGAAGATGGCTACACCTTC. As protein: CASSPPRGKADRTQGEDGYTF.

V and J are TRBV5-6 and TRBJ1-4, with a tentative D call TRBD1 (6 bases). Germline values: CDR1 SGHDT, CDR2 YYEEEE. V lost 4 bases, J lost 5 bases, and 21 bases lay in between. The CDR3 totals 17 residues. DNA for the CDR3: TGTGCCAGCAGCCGTAATGGACAGTTCGGAGGAAATGAAAAACTGTTTTTT. Translated: CASSRNGQFGGNEKLFF. Full variable domain (outside the CDR3, taken from reference TRBV5-6 and TRBJ1-4): DAGVTQSPTHLIKTRGQQVTLRCSPKSGHDTVSWYQQALGQGPQFIFQYYEEEERQRGNFPDRFSGHQFPNYSSELNVNALLLGDSALYLCASSRNGQFGGNEKLFFGSGTQLSVL.

The V and J genes are TRBV7-6 and TRBJ1-1; TRBD1 agrees at 7 bases. The CDR3 contains 13 residues. J was trimmed by 11 bases and V by 4 bases; bases with no gene match: 10. The germline gives CDR1 SGHVS, CDR2 FNYEAQ. Here the CDR3 reads CASSSQSTGSAFF. The DNA for the CDR3 is TGTGCCAGCAGCTCACAATCGACAGGGAGCGCTTTCTTT.

The chain couples TRBV14 to TRBJ2-5; the D is unclear. V gave up 4 bases and J gave up 2 bases, with 8 bases separating them. The CDR3 is made up of 13 amino acids. Germline-derived CDR1 and CDR2 are SGHDN and FVKESK. CDR3 loop: CASSRVRQETQYF. CDR3 bases: TGTGCCAGCAGCCGCGTACGACAAGAGACCCAGTACTTC.

V usage is TRBV18 and J usage is TRBJ1-1; D may be TRBD1 (5 bases). V shed 2 bases and J shed 1 base, with 5 bases lying between them. The germline CDR1 and CDR2 sequences are KGHSH and LQKENI. The CDR3 runs 13 residues. The CDR3 here is CASSPGANTEAFF. DNA for the CDR3: TGTGCCAGCTCACCAGGGGCGAACACTGAAGCTTTCTTT.

The genes are TRBV4-3 and TRBJ1-1; tentative D call: TRBD1 (5 bases). In germline, CDR1 is LGHNA, CDR2 YSLEER. CDR3 size: 14 residues. Trimming stripped 1 base from V and 4 bases from J, with 10 bases between. This chain's CDR3 is CASSQAWGGTEAFF. CDR3 sequence (DNA): TGCGCCAGCAGCCAAGCATGGGGGGGCACTGAAGCTTTCTTT.

The chain uses TRBV29-1 and TRBJ2-1; 9 bases align to TRBD2. J was trimmed by 7 bases and V by 5 bases; bases with no gene match: 6. Germline CDR1 reads SQVTM; CDR2 reads ANQGSEA. CDR3 length equals 13 residues. CDR3 nucleotide sequence: TGCAGCGTTACTAGCGGGTCTCGGAATGAGCAGTTCTTC. Encoded protein: CSVTSGSRNEQFF.

This sequence joins TRBV28 and TRBJ2-7; TRBD2 might be the D (5 bases). V lost 6 bases and J 5 bases, leaving 11 bases between the germline ends. The CDR3 contains 12 residues. Germline CDR1 is MDHEN and CDR2 is SYDVKM. The CDR3 reads CASSGNVDEQYF. DNA of the CDR3: TGTGCCAGCAGCGGGAACGTGGACGAGCAGTACTTC.

In its sample, this clone was seen a few times. The V and J genes are TRBV11-2 and TRBJ2-1; 9 bases are shared with TRBD1. Germline trimming cut 1 base from V and 4 bases from J; bases unmatched to any gene: 5. The CDR3 consists of 16 residues. Looked up from germline, CDR1 is SGHAT and CDR2 is FQNNGV. The CDR3 spells CASSLAGTGRYNEQFF. Here the CDR3 DNA reads TGTGCCAGCAGCTTAGCCGGGACAGGGCGATACAATGAGCAGTTCTTC.

The chain has TRBV10-3 and TRBJ1-1; D unclear. CDR3 length equals 15 residues. Germline CDR1 reads ENHRY; CDR2 reads SYGVKD. Deletions cut 1 base from V and 1 base from J, with 10 bases between. This CDR3 reads CAISEYEQPNTEAFF. As DNA, the CDR3 is TGTGCCATCAGTGAGTATGAACAGCCGAACACTGAAGCTTTCTTT.

V and J are TRBV5-1 and TRBJ2-7; tentative D call: TRBD1 (5 bases). CDR3 length equals 13 residues. Germline CDR1 and CDR2: SGHRS and YFSETQ. Trimming stripped 0 bases from V and 5 bases from J, with 9 bases between. This chain's CDR3 is CASSLEEGDEQYF. The CDR3 coding sequence is TGCGCCAGCAGCTTGGAGGAAGGGGACGAGCAGTACTTC.

This rearrangement joins TRBV19 to TRBJ1-1; possible D gene TRBD1, 6 bases. Trimming removed 6 bases at V and 5 bases at J, with 10 bases between. The CDR3 is made up of 12 amino acids. From germline, CDR1 is LNHDA and CDR2 SQIVND (reference sequence). CDR3 region: CASSLGQTEAFF. The CDR3, as DNA: TGTGCCAGTAGCCTAGGACAGACTGAAGCTTTCTTT.

The J gene is TRBJ1-2, the V gene TRBV30; 7 positions agree with TRBD1. Trimming removed 1 base from V and 7 bases from J; junction bases left unmatched: 3. CDR1 and CDR2 (germline): GTSNPN, SVGIG (reference sequence). CDR3 length: 12 residues. The CDR3 DNA reads TGTGCCTGGAGTGACAGGGGTCCTGGCTACACCTTC. Translated: CAWSDRGPGYTF.

The rearrangement joins TRBV20-1 to TRBJ1-5, with 12 positions matching TRBD1. Germline V gives CDR1 DFQATT, CDR2 SNEGSKA (reference sequence). CDR3 length equals 16 residues. The junction had 10 bases not matched to a gene; V was cut back by 3 bases and J by 7 bases. This CDR3 is CSASPPGQGARQPQHF. CDR3 bases: TGCAGTGCTAGTCCCCCGGGACAGGGGGCTAGACAGCCCCAGCATTTT.

The rearrangement links TRBV30 to TRBJ1-2; D unclear. V gave up 4 bases and J gave up 8 bases, with 17 bases separating them. The germline CDR1 and CDR2 sequences are GTSNPN and SVGIG (reference sequence). CDR3 length: 13 amino acids. CDR3 residues: CAWTLGRSEGYTF. Here the CDR3 DNA reads TGTGCCTGGACCCTCGGAAGGAGTGAGGGCTACACCTTC.

The V and J genes are TRBV11-2 and TRBJ1-1, with TRBD1 matching 7 bases. The germline CDR1 and CDR2 sequences are SGHAT and FQNNGV. This CDR3 is built from 15 residues. With 5 bases clipped from V and 3 bases from J, the junction kept 9 bases outside the gene matches. This chain's CDR3 is CASSQRQGGYTEAFF. The CDR3, as DNA: TGTGCCAGCAGCCAACGACAGGGCGGGTACACTGAAGCTTTCTTT.

The V call is TRBV27, the J call TRBJ2-3; 7 bases map to TRBD2. The ends lost 9 bases at V and 0 bases at J; junction bases unmatched: 12. CDR3 length: 16 residues. Germline lookup yields CDR1 MNHEY and CDR2 SMNVEV (reference sequence). The CDR3 spells CARGYGEGPSTDTQYF. CDR3 nucleotides: TGTGCCAGGGGGTATGGGGAGGGCCCCAGCACAGATACGCAGTATTTT.

The V gene is TRBV18, the J gene TRBJ2-2; 9 bases match TRBD1. CDR1 KGHSH and CDR2 LQKENI come from the germline V gene. The CDR3 spans 16 residues. The J segment lost 2 bases and the V segment lost 4 bases, leaving 5 bases of the junction unmatched. The CDR3 nucleotides read TGTGCCAGCTCACTCCGGACAGGGGCAAACACCGGGGAGCTGTTTTTT. As protein: CASSLRTGANTGELFF.

This chain links TRBV11-1 with TRBJ1-2; 8 nucleotides agree with TRBD1. The CDR3 extends over 14 amino acids. Trimming at V came to 5 bases and at J to 4 bases, leaving 6 bases not matched to a gene. Germline loops: CDR1 SGHAT, CDR2 FQDESV (reference sequence). CDR3 DNA sequence: TGTGCCAGCAGCCGAACAGGGACAGGCTATGGCTACACCTTC. Translated: CASSRTGTGYGYTF. The complete variable domain, with remaining parts taken from reference TRBV11-1 and TRBJ1-2, reads EAEVAQSPRYKITEKSQAVAFWCDPISGHATLYWYRQILGQGPELLVQFQDESVVDDSQLPKDRFSAERLKGVDSTLKIQPAELGDSAMYLCASSRTGTGYGYTFGSGTRLTVV.

V and J are TRBV30 and TRBJ2-7, with 11 positions matching TRBD1. The V segment lost 1 base and the J segment 4 bases; nucleotides outside the gene matches: 3. CDR3 length: 14 residues. CDR1 and CDR2 (germline): GTSNPN, SVGIG (reference sequence). The CDR3 sequence is CAWSERDRGYEQYF. Written as DNA, the CDR3 is TGTGCCTGGAGTGAGAGGGACAGGGGGTACGAGCAGTACTTC.